This TCR beta chain was captured by sequencing in a study of Graves' ophthalmopathy and Graves' hyperthyroidism. RNA transcripts provided the template for amplifying TCR beta CDR3 regions. First-round RT-PCR with HTBI primers preceded a second-round multiplex PCR. TCRdb reanalysed the multiplex PCR reads using MiXCR and keeps one entry per CDR3 protein. The sample has around 670,000 distinct CDR3 sequences, around 40% seen once; the top ten hold 44%. This clonotype has a handful of counts. The ends lost 5 bases at V and 5 bases at J; junction bases unmatched: 7. This CDR3 region has 14 residues. Germline V gene data show CDR1 as SNHLY and CDR2 as FYNNEI. Ophthalmopathy cases showed moderate-to-severe activity, scoring CAS ≥3 and NOSPECS ≥4, with duration under 3 months.

The sequence derives from an adult man with Graves' ophthalmopathy. Sample: peripheral blood. The rearrangement joins TRBV2 to TRBJ2-5, with 8 positions matching TRBD1. For the CDR3, the DNA is TGTGCCAGCAGTCCCCGGACAGGGCCGGAGACCCAGTACTTC. Its translation: CASSPRTGPETQYF. Looking up the rest from reference TRBV2 and TRBJ2-5 gives the full variable domain: EPEVTQTPSHQVTQMGQEVILRCVPISNHLYFYWYRQILGQKVEFLVSFYNNEISEKSEIFDDQFSVERPDGSNFTLKIRSTKLEDSAMYFCASSPRTGPETQYFGPGTRLLVL.